The source of this TCR beta chain is a study of blood T cell repertoires in COVID-19. Study as a whole: T cells, B-cell-depleted T cells, or PBMCs provided the cDNA or gDNA that served as material.

Germline V gene lookup returns CDR1 MNHEY and CDR2 SMNVEV (reference sequence). The CDR3 extends over 14 amino acids. V gave up 3 bases and J gave up 9 bases, with 12 bases separating them. This clone has just a few counts. As processed by the authors: Estimated nucleated cell counts came from reference gene primer amplification. Profiling relied on immunoSEQ multiplex PCR, and the TCRdb table lists in-frame clones only, not all of them. Clone size and the V and J calls come from that table; the DNA yielded D and trimming. The top ten hold approximately 2% of the sample, which has some 160,000 clones, roughly 85% seen once.

Source material: peripheral blood. The sequence derives from a woman older than 75 with acute or convalescent COVID-19. The chain combines TRBV27 with TRBJ1-6, with TRBD1 as a possible D gene (5 bases). The CDR3: CASSLAPGISPLHF. CDR3 sequence (DNA): TGTGCCAGCAGTTTGGCACCAGGGATTTCACCCCTCCACTTT.